A selection of T cell receptor beta chains follows, all from one sample in a study of shared clonotypes between healthy human individuals. Profiled with immunoSEQ multiplex PCR; TCRdb holds only in-frame clones, not every one. The profile shows about 2.3 million clones, around 92% of them singletons. Sequenced material: naive CD4+ T cells from PBMCs. These receptors originate from a man younger than 35 in good health. Some clones in this sample may be carry-over from other donors' samples. Both conserved end residues are part of each CDR3. Each record gives: J gene, clone size, D gene, V gene, CDR3 protein, CDR3 DNA. The D gene is left open where the match is weak. Some rows have no size entry. The others give once, few or many, or a class for an expanded clone.

>TRBJ2-7|NA|TRBD1|TRBV18
CASSITGQGDYEQYF
TGTGCCAGCTCTATCACAGGACAGGGGGACTACGAGCAGTACTTC
>TRBJ2-1|NA|NA|TRBV9
CASSSRDLGRYNEQFF
TGTGCCAGCAGCTCGAGGGACTTAGGGCGTTACAATGAGCAGTTCTTC
>TRBJ2-7|NA|NA|TRBV11-2
CASSSIRRVDKSYEQYF
TGTGCCAGCAGCTCTATCAGAAGGGTGGACAAGTCCTACGAGCAGTACTTC
>TRBJ2-7|NA|TRBD1|TRBV7-3
CASSSSPGQRYEQYF
TGTGCCAGCAGCTCCTCCCCGGGACAGCGTTACGAGCAGTACTTC
>TRBJ2-3|NA|NA|TRBV5-4
CASSFGGPSTDTQYF
TGTGCCAGCAGCTTTGGGGGCCCGAGCACAGATACGCAGTATTTT
>TRBJ2-4|NA|NA|TRBV28
CASSLSGETKNIQYF
TGTGCCAGCAGTTTATCTGGGGAAACCAAAAACATTCAGTACTTC
>TRBJ1-3|NA|NA|TRBV4-1
CASSQPRSGNTIYF
TGCGCCAGCAGCCAGCCACGCTCTGGAAACACCATATATTTT
>TRBJ2-2|NA|NA|TRBV27
CASSPAGLNTGELFF
TGTGCCAGCAGCCCCGCAGGATTGAACACCGGGGAGCTGTTTTTT
>TRBJ1-4|NA|NA|TRBV7-8
CASSLAQATLREKLFF
TGTGCCAGCAGCTTAGCTCAGGCAACGCTTAGGGAAAAACTGTTTTTT
>TRBJ1-1|NA|TRBD1|TRBV5-6
CASSPGQGEAFF
TGTGCCAGCAGCCCTGGACAGGGGGAAGCTTTCTTT
>TRBJ2-1|NA|NA|TRBV5-6
CASSSLAGAISYNEQFF
TGTGCCAGCAGCTCCCTGGCAGGGGCGATATCCTACAATGAGCAGTTCTTC
>TRBJ2-5|NA|NA|TRBV5-1
CASSLRTVGQETQYF
TGCGCCAGCAGCTTGCGGACCGTTGGGCAAGAGACCCAGTACTTC
>TRBJ1-1|NA|NA|TRBV7-4
CASSLGRTEAFF
TGTGCCAGCAGCTTAGGTCGCACTGAAGCTTTCTTT
>TRBJ2-3|NA|NA|TRBV29-1
CSVGTGHSTDTQYF
TGCAGCGTTGGAACCGGACACAGCACAGATACGCAGTATTTT
>TRBJ1-2|NA|NA|TRBV30
CAWSAGDYGYTF
TGTGCCTGGAGTGCGGGAGACTATGGCTACACCTTC
>TRBJ1-2|NA|NA|TRBV6-1
CASSEAQGGDGYTF
TGTGCCAGCAGTGAAGCACAGGGCGGAGATGGCTACACCTTC
>TRBJ2-3|NA|TRBD2|TRBV28
CASKGGPGGTDTQYF
TGTGCCAGCAAGGGAGGGCCGGGTGGCACAGATACGCAGTATTTT
>TRBJ1-1|NA|NA|TRBV7-2
CASSSLRNTEAFF
TGTGCCAGCAGCTCGTTACGGAACACTGAAGCTTTCTTT
>TRBJ1-1|few|NA|TRBV5-1
CASSLAAGLGTEAFF
TGCGCCAGCAGCTTGGCGGCCGGGCTCGGGACTGAAGCTTTCTTT
>TRBJ1-1|NA|NA|TRBV11-3
CARCPLYWLKIGNTEAFF
TGTGCCAGATGTCCTCTCTATTGGCTGAAAATCGGAAACACTGAAGCTTTCTTT
>TRBJ2-1|NA|TRBD2|TRBV30
CAWSSTSGNEQFF
TGTGCCTGGAGCTCAACTAGCGGCAATGAGCAGTTCTTC
>TRBJ2-2|NA|TRBD2|TRBV4-2
CASSQESGRTTGELFF
TGTGCCAGCAGCCAAGAAAGCGGGAGGACCACCGGGGAGCTGTTTTTT
>TRBJ1-2|NA|NA|TRBV7-3
CASSLGPFNYGYTF
TGTGCCAGCAGCTTGGGGCCTTTTAACTATGGCTACACCTTC
>TRBJ1-1|once|TRBD1|TRBV19
CASSIDGQGGMNTEAFF
TGTGCCAGTAGTATCGACGGACAGGGAGGCATGAACACTGAAGCTTTCTTT
>TRBJ2-5|NA|NA|TRBV7-2
CASSLVVLGTQYF
TGTGCCAGCAGCTTAGTCGTCTTGGGGACCCAGTACTTC
>TRBJ2-6|once|NA|TRBV5-4
CASSSHTSSSGANVLTF
TGTGCCAGCAGCTCACACACGTCAAGCTCTGGGGCCAACGTCCTGACTTTC
>TRBJ2-3|NA|NA|TRBV6-6
CASKPPGAEDTQYF
TGTGCCAGTAAACCCCCGGGAGCGGAAGATACGCAGTATTTT
>TRBJ1-1|NA|NA|TRBV7-3
CASSLTGTMNTEAFF
TGTGCCAGCAGCTTAACAGGGACCATGAACACTGAAGCTTTCTTT
>TRBJ1-2|NA|NA|TRBV6-5
CASSYSQRQANYGYTF
TGTGCCAGCAGTTACAGCCAGCGACAGGCTAACTATGGCTACACCTTC
>TRBJ2-3|NA|NA|TRBV9
CASSVAGGGTDTQYF
TGTGCCAGCAGCGTAGCGGGCGGGGGCACAGATACGCAGTATTTT
>TRBJ1-4|NA|NA|TRBV10-3
CAISAATGGEKLFF
TGTGCCATCAGTGCCGCGACAGGAGGCGAAAAACTGTTTTTT
>TRBJ1-2|once|NA|TRBV7-2
CASSPPANYGYTF
TGTGCCAGCAGCCCCCCGGCTAACTATGGCTACACCTTC
>TRBJ2-7|NA|NA|TRBV7-2
CASRLLPTGEQYF
TGTGCCAGCAGACTCCTTCCGACCGGGGAGCAGTACTTC
>TRBJ2-5|NA|TRBD1|TRBV7-9
CASSLGQSETQYF
TGTGCCAGCAGCTTGGGACAGTCGGAGACCCAGTACTTC
>TRBJ2-1|NA|NA|TRBV5-1
CASSPNSRSNEQFF
TGCGCCAGCAGTCCGAATAGCCGGAGCAATGAGCAGTTCTTC
>TRBJ1-4|NA|TRBD1|TRBV28
CASTILGQGGEKLFF
TGTGCCAGCACCATCCTCGGACAGGGGGGTGAAAAACTGTTTTTT
>TRBJ2-3|NA|NA|TRBV6-5
CASSYGTPGDTQYF
TGTGCCAGCAGTTACGGGACCCCCGGGGATACGCAGTATTTT
>TRBJ2-3|NA|NA|TRBV30
CAWSFTGVLPDTQYF
TGTGCCTGGAGTTTTACGGGTGTGCTCCCAGATACGCAGTATTTT
>TRBJ2-3|once|TRBD2|TRBV4-1
CASSQVSGSRTDTQYF
TGCGCCAGCAGCCAAGTTAGCGGGAGTAGGACAGATACGCAGTATTTT
>TRBJ2-5|NA|TRBD1|TRBV4-1
CASRRGPGETQYF
TGCGCCAGCAGGAGGGGGCCTGGGGAGACCCAGTACTTC
>TRBJ2-7|NA|TRBD2|TRBV5-4
CASSPNPGGRANEQYF
TGTGCCAGCAGCCCGAACCCGGGCGGGAGGGCCAACGAGCAGTACTTC
>TRBJ2-7|NA|TRBD1|TRBV5-1
CASSSSTGSDSYEQYF
TGCGCCAGCAGCTCCTCGACAGGGAGCGACTCCTACGAGCAGTACTTC
>TRBJ2-1|NA|TRBD2|TRBV29-1
CSVASGSYNEQFF
TGCAGCGTTGCTAGCGGTTCCTACAATGAGCAGTTCTTC
>TRBJ2-1|NA|TRBD1|TRBV5-1
CASSVTGGSYNEQFF
TGCGCCAGCAGCGTGACAGGGGGCTCCTACAATGAGCAGTTCTTC
>TRBJ2-1|NA|NA|TRBV5-1
CASSFVWGSSAEQFF
TGCGCCAGCAGCTTCGTTTGGGGGTCTTCCGCTGAGCAGTTCTTC
>TRBJ2-7|NA|NA|TRBV30
CAWSVSRFQGYEQYF
TGTGCCTGGAGTGTATCACGGTTCCAGGGCTACGAGCAGTACTTC
>TRBJ2-3|NA|NA|TRBV7-7
CASSLDDSVSTQYF
TGTGCCAGCAGCTTGGATGATAGCGTGTCCACGCAGTATTTT
>TRBJ2-3|NA|NA|TRBV28
CASSPPMMGDTQYF
TGTGCCAGCAGTCCCCCAATGATGGGAGATACGCAGTATTTT
>TRBJ2-3|NA|NA|TRBV5-1
CASSLTRSTDTQYF
TGCGCCAGCAGCTTGACTAGAAGCACAGATACGCAGTATTTT
>TRBJ2-3|NA|TRBD1|TRBV18
CASSRTGGSTDTQYF
TGTGCCAGCTCACGAACAGGGGGGTCCACAGATACGCAGTATTTT
>TRBJ1-5|NA|NA|TRBV28
CASLPPTGLGDQPQHF
TGTGCCAGCTTACCACCGACGGGGCTAGGGGATCAGCCCCAGCATTTT
>TRBJ2-2|NA|NA|TRBV28
CATFGVVVAGELFF
TGTGCCACCTTCGGGGTAGTGGTTGCCGGGGAGCTGTTTTTT
>TRBJ2-6|NA|NA|TRBV7-9
CASSGLNSGANVLTF
TGTGCCAGCAGCGGGTTAAACTCTGGGGCCAACGTCCTGACTTTC
>TRBJ2-7|NA|TRBD1|TRBV19
CASHRTGGSYEQYF
TGTGCCAGTCACCGGACAGGGGGCTCCTACGAGCAGTACTTC
>TRBJ1-1|once|TRBD1|TRBV29-1
CSVKGQAPRAFF
TGCAGCGTCAAAGGACAGGCCCCGCGAGCTTTCTTT